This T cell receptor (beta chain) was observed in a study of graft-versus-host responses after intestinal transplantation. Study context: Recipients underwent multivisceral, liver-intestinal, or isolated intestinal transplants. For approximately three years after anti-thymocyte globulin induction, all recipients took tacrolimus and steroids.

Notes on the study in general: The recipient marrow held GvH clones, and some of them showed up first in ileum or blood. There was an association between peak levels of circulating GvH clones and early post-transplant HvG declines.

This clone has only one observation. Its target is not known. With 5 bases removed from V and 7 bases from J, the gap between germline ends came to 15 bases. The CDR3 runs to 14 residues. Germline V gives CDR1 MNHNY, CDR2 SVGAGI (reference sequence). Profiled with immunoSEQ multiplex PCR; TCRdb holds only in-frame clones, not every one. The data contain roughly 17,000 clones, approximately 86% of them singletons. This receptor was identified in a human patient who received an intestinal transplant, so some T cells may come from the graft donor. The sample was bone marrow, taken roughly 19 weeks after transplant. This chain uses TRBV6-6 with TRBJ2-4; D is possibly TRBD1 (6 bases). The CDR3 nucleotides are TGTGCCAGCAGTCCAACAGGGTCGGGGAACATTCAGTACTTC. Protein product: CASSPTGSGNIQYF.